Listed below are T cell receptor beta chains from one sample, sequenced in a study of blood T cells in healthy people across ages. Via MiXCR, TCRdb re-called the 5' RACE reads, giving one row per CDR3 protein. Among roughly 800,000 distinct CDR3 sequences listed, around a quarter were seen once. The same data also contributed to another study, on T cells of mothers and their children.

Sequencing was carried out using blood. These receptors originate from a boy aged 5-17 years in good health. The CDR3 runs from the conserved cysteine through the conserved F or W. A D gene is named only where the DNA matches it firmly. Clone size is stated in some rows and not others, as once, few, many or a class when expanded.

clone size: few; D gene: TRBD1; V gene: TRBV7-6; J gene: TRBJ2-5; CDR3 protein: CASSPTGTGVRETQYF; CDR3 DNA: TGTGCCAGCAGCCCAACCGGGACAGGGGTACGAGAGACCCAGTACTTC
clone size: many; D gene: NA; V gene: TRBV2; J gene: TRBJ2-4; CDR3 protein: CASSGGLAKNIQYF; CDR3 DNA: TGTGCCTCGTCCGGAGGGCTAGCCAAAAACATTCAGTACTTC
clone size: NA; D gene: NA; V gene: TRBV6-4; J gene: TRBJ2-1; CDR3 protein: CASSDGSYNEQFF; CDR3 DNA: TGTGCCAGCAGTGACGGGAGCTACAATGAGCAGTTCTTC
clone size: NA; D gene: NA; V gene: TRBV20-1; J gene: TRBJ2-7; CDR3 protein: CSAEARQEALREQYF; CDR3 DNA: TGCAGTGCAGAAGCCAGACAGGAAGCCTTGAGGGAGCAGTACTTC
clone size: NA; D gene: TRBD1; V gene: TRBV9; J gene: TRBJ1-2; CDR3 protein: CASSVEAGGDLYGYTF; CDR3 DNA: TGTGCCAGCAGCGTAGAAGCAGGGGGGGACCTTTATGGCTACACCTTC
clone size: NA; D gene: NA; V gene: TRBV4-3; J gene: TRBJ2-2; CDR3 protein: CASSQDPQNTGELFF; CDR3 DNA: TGCGCCAGCAGCCAAGATCCCCAGAACACCGGGGAGCTGTTTTTT
clone size: NA; D gene: TRBD1; V gene: TRBV7-9; J gene: TRBJ2-3; CDR3 protein: CASSWWGQGRPKDTQYF; CDR3 DNA: TGTGCCAGCAGCTGGTGGGGACAGGGGAGACCAAAAGATACGCAGTATTTT
clone size: once; D gene: TRBD1; V gene: TRBV20-1; J gene: TRBJ2-5; CDR3 protein: CSARGRGQVQETQYF; CDR3 DNA: TGCAGTGCTAGAGGCAGGGGACAGGTCCAAGAGACCCAGTACTTC
clone size: once; D gene: TRBD1; V gene: TRBV7-8; J gene: TRBJ2-7; CDR3 protein: CASSLTQGDASYEQYF; CDR3 DNA: TGTGCCAGCAGCTTAACCCAGGGGGATGCATCCTACGAGCAGTACTTC
clone size: NA; D gene: NA; V gene: TRBV14; J gene: TRBJ2-7; CDR3 protein: CASSHGAYEQYF; CDR3 DNA: TGTGCCAGCAGCCATGGAGCATACGAGCAGTACTTC
clone size: NA; D gene: TRBD2; V gene: TRBV7-9; J gene: TRBJ2-4; CDR3 protein: CASSLEASGPKNIQYF; CDR3 DNA: TGTGCCAGCAGCTTAGAGGCTAGCGGGCCCAAAAACATTCAGTACTTC
clone size: few; D gene: NA; V gene: TRBV29-1; J gene: TRBJ2-3; CDR3 protein: CSVGPALTDTQYF; CDR3 DNA: TGCAGCGTTGGTCCGGCCCTCACAGATACGCAGTATTTT
clone size: NA; D gene: NA; V gene: TRBV7-9; J gene: TRBJ1-2; CDR3 protein: CASSLGGAQNYGYTF; CDR3 DNA: TGTGCCAGCAGCTTAGGGGGGGCGCAGAACTATGGCTACACCTTC
clone size: NA; D gene: TRBD2; V gene: TRBV6-2/TRBV6-3; J gene: TRBJ2-7; CDR3 protein: CASSHLAGSYEQYF; CDR3 DNA: TGTGCCAGCAGTCATCTAGCGGGGTCCTACGAGCAGTACTTC
clone size: NA; D gene: NA; V gene: TRBV20-1; J gene: TRBJ1-4; CDR3 protein: CSALDPPTNEKLSF; CDR3 DNA: TGCAGTGCATTGGACCCACCAACTAATGAAAAACTGTCTTTT
clone size: NA; D gene: TRBD1; V gene: TRBV24-1; J gene: TRBJ1-2; CDR3 protein: CATSDYRGNYGYTF; CDR3 DNA: TGTGCCACCAGTGATTACAGGGGAAACTATGGCTACACCTTC
clone size: NA; D gene: NA; V gene: TRBV5-4; J gene: TRBJ2-3; CDR3 protein: CASTGRGSDTQYF; CDR3 DNA: TGTGCCAGCACCGGAAGGGGTTCAGATACGCAGTATTTT
clone size: NA; D gene: NA; V gene: TRBV2; J gene: TRBJ2-7; CDR3 protein: CASSVLRNYEQYF; CDR3 DNA: TGTGCCAGCAGTGTACTCAGGAACTACGAGCAGTACTTC
clone size: few; D gene: NA; V gene: TRBV5-1; J gene: TRBJ2-1; CDR3 protein: CASSLAIGVEEQFF; CDR3 DNA: TGCGCCAGCAGCTTGGCAATCGGGGTGGAAGAGCAGTTCTTC